This entry lists 11 T cell receptor beta chains sequenced from one sample in a study of blood T cell repertoires in COVID-19. Only in-frame clones appear in the TCRdb table, and some are missing; sequencing was by immunoSEQ multiplex PCR. The sample holds almost 250,000 clones; 86% are singletons and the top ten take under 2%. The sequencing sample was made of peripheral blood. The source is an older woman who had recovered from COVID-19.

V and J are TRBV3-1 (or the pseudogene TRBV3-2) and TRBJ1-1; no reliable D call. Germline CDR1 and CDR2: LGHDT and YNNKEL (reference sequence). The CDR3 runs to 15 residues. V lost 1 base and J 1 base, leaving 10 bases between the germline ends. The CDR3 DNA reads as TGTGCCAGCAGCCAAGGAGTGGCAGGGAACACTGAAGCTTTCTTT. This translates into CASSQGVAGNTEAFF.

The chain recombines TRBV27 with TRBJ1-2, with TRBD1 matching over 8 bases. The CDR3 sequence is 12 residues long. Germline lookup yields CDR1 MNHEY and CDR2 SMNVEV (reference sequence). Unmatched junction bases numbered 1, after V lost 5 bases and J lost 5 bases. CDR3 in amino acids: CASSRQGYGYTF. In DNA, the CDR3 is TGTGCCAGCAGTCGACAGGGGTATGGCTACACCTTC.

The rearrangement uses TRBV6-5 and TRBJ2-1; TRBD2 aligns across 7 bases. The CDR3 is 13 residues long. The V gene end was trimmed by 5 bases and the J gene end by 9 bases; junction bases not matched to a gene: 7. Germline assignment: CDR1 MNHEY and CDR2 SVGAGI. This chain's CDR3 is CASSPGLEREQFF. In DNA, the CDR3 is TGTGCCAGCAGTCCCGGACTAGAGCGTGAGCAGTTCTTC.

The chain combines TRBV11-2 with TRBJ2-7; 9 bases match TRBD2. Germline V CDR1 and CDR2: SGHAT, FQNNGV. The V segment lost 6 bases and the J segment 1 base; nucleotides outside the gene matches: 7. The CDR3 length is 15 residues. Here the CDR3 reads CASRKGGGGSYEQYF. The CDR3 DNA reads TGTGCCAGCAGAAAAGGCGGGGGGGGTTCCTACGAGCAGTACTTC.

In its sample, this clone was seen once. This chain connects TRBV10-3 to TRBJ1-4; possibly TRBD1 for D (6 bases). CDR3 length: 13 amino acids. V dropped 5 bases and J dropped 8 bases, with 12 bases sitting between them. Germline CDR1 is ENHRY and CDR2 is SYGVKD. In nucleotides, the CDR3 is TGTGCCATCAGTTTTACAGGGAACGAAAAACTGTTTTTT. This translates into CAISFTGNEKLFF.

The V call is TRBV5-1, the J call TRBJ1-1, with 7 bases fitting TRBD1. This CDR3 has 15 amino acids. Germline assignment: CDR1 SGHRS and CDR2 YFSETQ. With 4 bases clipped from V and 2 bases from J, the junction kept 8 bases outside the gene matches. The chain's CDR3 is CASSPLGGSNTEAFF. Here the CDR3 DNA reads TGCGCCAGCAGCCCCTTAGGGGGCTCAAACACTGAAGCTTTCTTT.

This clone was seen once. V usage is TRBV19 and J usage is TRBJ2-7; D gene ambiguous. V lost 3 bases and J lost 3, with 9 bases in between. The CDR3 runs 13 residues. Germline V gene lookup returns CDR1 LNHDA and CDR2 SQIVND (reference sequence). The CDR3 nucleotides are TGTGCCAGTAGTATCATTGGCAACTACGAGCAGTACTTC. It translates to CASSIIGNYEQYF.

This chain joins TRBV19 and TRBJ1-1, with TRBD1 identical over 8 bases. This CDR3 is 15 amino acids long. J was trimmed by 3 bases and V by 7 bases; bases with no gene match: 10. Germline-derived CDR1 and CDR2 are LNHDA and SQIVND (reference sequence). The CDR3 nucleotides are TGTGCCAGTACCCGTGGACAGGGTAGGTACACTGAAGCTTTCTTT. Its protein is CASTRGQGRYTEAFF.

V and J are TRBV7-3 and TRBJ1-1; 9 positions match TRBD1. CDR1 is SGHTA, CDR2 FQGTGA, per germline. Germline trimming cut 5 bases from V and 9 bases from J; bases unmatched to any gene: 10. The length of the CDR3 is 14 residues. In DNA, the CDR3 is TGTGCCAGCAGCCCAAGTCCCGGGACAGGGAAAGCTTTCTTT. It yields the protein CASSPSPGTGKAFF.

This chain uses TRBV6-4 with TRBJ2-2, with TRBD1 identical over 9 bases. CDR3 size: 17 residues. Germline V gene data show CDR1 as MRHNA and CDR2 as SNTAGT. Trimming at V came to 4 bases and at J to 8 bases, leaving 14 bases not matched to a gene. CDR3 coding DNA: TGTGCCAGCAGTGGTCCGGGACAGGGCCAAGCAGCGGGGGAGCTGTTTTTT. It yields the protein CASSGPGQGQAAGELFF.

With regard to this clone: The same CDR3 also results from other DNA sequences found in this sample. The V and J genes are TRBV7-9 and TRBJ1-1; D is ambiguous. The CDR3 length is 12 residues. Germline assignment: CDR1 SEHNR and CDR2 FQNEAQ (reference sequence). Trimming stripped 5 bases from V and 0 bases from J, with 4 bases between. CDR3 residues: CASSLVNTEAFF. The DNA for the CDR3 is TGTGCCAGCAGCCTCGTGAACACTGAAGCTTTCTTT.